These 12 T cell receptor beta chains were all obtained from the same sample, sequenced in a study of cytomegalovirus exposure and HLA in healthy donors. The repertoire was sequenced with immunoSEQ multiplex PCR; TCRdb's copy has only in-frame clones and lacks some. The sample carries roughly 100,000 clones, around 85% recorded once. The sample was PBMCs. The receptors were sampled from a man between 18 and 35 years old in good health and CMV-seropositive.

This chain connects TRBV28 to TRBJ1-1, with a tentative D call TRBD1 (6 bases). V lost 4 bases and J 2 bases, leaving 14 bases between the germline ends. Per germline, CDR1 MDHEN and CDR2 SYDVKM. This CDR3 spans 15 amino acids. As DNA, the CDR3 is TGTGCCAGCAGTTCCCCAGGACAGATTAACACTGAAGCTTTCTTT. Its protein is CASSSPGQINTEAFF. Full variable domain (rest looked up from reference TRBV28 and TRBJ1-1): DVKVTQSSRYLVKRTGEKVFLECVQDMDHENMFWYRQDPGLGLRLIYFSYDVKMKEKGDIPEGYSVSREKKERFSLILESASTNQTSMYLCASSSPGQINTEAFFGQGTRLTVV.

CDR3 amino acids: CASSKARTSGFYEQYF. CDR3 bases: TGTGCCAGTAGTAAGGCTCGGACTAGCGGTTTCTACGAGCAGTACTTC. The chain carries TRBV19 and TRBJ2-7; 10 bases fit TRBD2. In germline, CDR1 is LNHDA, CDR2 SQIVND (reference sequence). Trimming took 4 bases from V and 3 from J; bases not matched to a gene: 9. The CDR3 consists of 16 residues.

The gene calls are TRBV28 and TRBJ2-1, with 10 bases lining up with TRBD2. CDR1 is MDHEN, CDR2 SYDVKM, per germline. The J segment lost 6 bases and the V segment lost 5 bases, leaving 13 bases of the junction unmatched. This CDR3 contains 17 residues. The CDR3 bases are TGTGCCAGCAGTCCTCCAGCGCTAGCGGGAGAATCCAATGAGCAGTTCTTC. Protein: CASSPPALAGESNEQFF.

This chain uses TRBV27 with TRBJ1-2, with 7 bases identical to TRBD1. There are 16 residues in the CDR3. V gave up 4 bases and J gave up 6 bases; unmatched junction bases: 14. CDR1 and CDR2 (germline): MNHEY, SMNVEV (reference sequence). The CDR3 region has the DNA TGTGCCAGCAGTTCTTCCACCCTCGGGACAGCAGATGGCTACACCTTC. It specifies CASSSSTLGTADGYTF.

CDR3 amino acids: CASSPHRLGTGTDYEQYV. DNA for the CDR3: TGTGCCAGCTCACCCCATCGCCTGGGAACAGGGACCGACTACGAGCAGTACGTC. This sequence joins TRBV18 and TRBJ2-7, with D perhaps TRBD1 (6 bases). Trimming cost V 3 bases and J 3 bases, with 24 bases left between them. Germline CDR1 reads KGHSH; CDR2 reads LQKENI. This CDR3 has 18 residues.

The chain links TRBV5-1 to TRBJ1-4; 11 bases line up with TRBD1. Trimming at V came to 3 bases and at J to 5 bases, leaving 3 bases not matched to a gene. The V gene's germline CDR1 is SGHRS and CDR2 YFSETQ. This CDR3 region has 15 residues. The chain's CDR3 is CASSSGTGGNEKLFF. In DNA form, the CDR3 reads TGCGCCAGCAGCTCCGGGACAGGGGGAAATGAAAAACTGTTTTTT.

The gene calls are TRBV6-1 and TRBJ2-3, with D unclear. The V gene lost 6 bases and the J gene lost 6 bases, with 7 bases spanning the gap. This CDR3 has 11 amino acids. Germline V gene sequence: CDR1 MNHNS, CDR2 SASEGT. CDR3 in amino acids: CASRRLDTQYF. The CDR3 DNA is TGTGCCAGCAGGAGGCTGGATACGCAGTATTTT.

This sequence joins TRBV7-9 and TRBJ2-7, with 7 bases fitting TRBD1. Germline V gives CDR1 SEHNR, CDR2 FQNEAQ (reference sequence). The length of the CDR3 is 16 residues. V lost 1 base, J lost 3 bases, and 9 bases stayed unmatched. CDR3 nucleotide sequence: TGTGCCAGCAGCTTAGTAAGGACAGGATCCGACTACGAGCAGTACTTC. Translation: CASSLVRTGSDYEQYF.

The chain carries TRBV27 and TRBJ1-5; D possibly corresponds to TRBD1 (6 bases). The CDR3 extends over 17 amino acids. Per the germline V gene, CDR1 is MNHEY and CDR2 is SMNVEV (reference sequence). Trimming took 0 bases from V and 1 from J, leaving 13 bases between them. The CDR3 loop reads CASSLSSPGESNQPQHF. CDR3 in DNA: TGTGCCAGCAGTTTATCGTCTCCAGGGGAAAGCAATCAGCCCCAGCATTTT.

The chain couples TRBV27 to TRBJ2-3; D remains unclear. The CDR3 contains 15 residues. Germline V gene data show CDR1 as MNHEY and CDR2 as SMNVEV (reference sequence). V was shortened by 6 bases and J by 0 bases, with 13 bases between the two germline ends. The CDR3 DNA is TGTGCCAGCAGCAACCTACACGGGAGCACAGATACGCAGTATTTT. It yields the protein CASSNLHGSTDTQYF.

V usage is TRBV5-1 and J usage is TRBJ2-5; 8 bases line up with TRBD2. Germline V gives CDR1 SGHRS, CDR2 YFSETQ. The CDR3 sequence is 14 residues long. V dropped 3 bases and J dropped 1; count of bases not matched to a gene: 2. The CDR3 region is CASSSGTSQETQYF. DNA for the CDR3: TGCGCCAGCAGCTCCGGGACTAGCCAAGAGACCCAGTACTTC.

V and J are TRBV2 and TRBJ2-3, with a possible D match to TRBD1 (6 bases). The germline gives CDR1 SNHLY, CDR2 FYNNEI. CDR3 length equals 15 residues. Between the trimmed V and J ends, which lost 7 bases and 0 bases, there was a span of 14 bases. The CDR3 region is CASTETGISTDTQYF. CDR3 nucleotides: TGTGCCAGCACCGAGACAGGTATTAGCACAGATACGCAGTATTTT.